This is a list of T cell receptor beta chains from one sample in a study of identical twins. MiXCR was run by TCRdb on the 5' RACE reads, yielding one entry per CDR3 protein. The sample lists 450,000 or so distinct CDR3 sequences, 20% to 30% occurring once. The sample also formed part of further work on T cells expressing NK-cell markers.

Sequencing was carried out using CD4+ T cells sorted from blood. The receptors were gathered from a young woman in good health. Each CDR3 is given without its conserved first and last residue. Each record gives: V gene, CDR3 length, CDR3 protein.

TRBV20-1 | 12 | SAYQASGANVLT
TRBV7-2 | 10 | ASSLVGVQQF
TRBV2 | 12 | ASSEERGVHEQF
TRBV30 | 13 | AWTGLGVTRGELF
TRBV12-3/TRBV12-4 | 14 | ASSPRWGAGDNEQF
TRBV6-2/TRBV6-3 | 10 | ASSYASNEQF
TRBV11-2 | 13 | ASSLNGGNTGELF
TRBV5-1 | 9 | ASSSGVSQY
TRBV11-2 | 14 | ASSLVVPAGVETQY
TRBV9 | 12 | ASSPKGRGETQY
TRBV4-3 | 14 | ASSQKTGLSYNEQF
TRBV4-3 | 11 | ASSQDIAETQY
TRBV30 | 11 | AWSPGTSDTQY
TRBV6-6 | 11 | ASSSGAKNIQY
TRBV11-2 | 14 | ASSSRAGANAETQY
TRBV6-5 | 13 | ASSYSFGNTGELF
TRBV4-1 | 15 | ASSQDFRQTRSYEQY
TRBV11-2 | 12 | ASSLPGGDDEQF
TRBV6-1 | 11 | ASSRQGVYEQF
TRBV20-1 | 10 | SAKTYAEEAF
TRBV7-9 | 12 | ASSLGGGVNEQF
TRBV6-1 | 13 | ASRTGTRNTGELF
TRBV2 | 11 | ASIVDRGYEQY
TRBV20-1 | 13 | SARGGADHQETQY
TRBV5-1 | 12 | ASSLAGVSLEQY
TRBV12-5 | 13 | ASGSRGLTGNTQY
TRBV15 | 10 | ATKGQGYEQY
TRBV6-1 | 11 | ASRQTYNSPLH
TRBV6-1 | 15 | ASSPYRQAQTYNEQF
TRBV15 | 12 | ATSKTWGNYGYT
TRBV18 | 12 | ASSAPGQGNIQY
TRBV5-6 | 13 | ASSGRDRLNEKLF
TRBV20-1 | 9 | SAMRGDTQY
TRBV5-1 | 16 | ASSSQTSGGARTDTQY
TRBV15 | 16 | ATSRWALAGVNTGELF
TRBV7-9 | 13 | ASSLAIRAGGMQY
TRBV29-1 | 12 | SVEAGYSYNEQF
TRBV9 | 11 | ASSVRAADTQY
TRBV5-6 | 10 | ASSLGVGGYT
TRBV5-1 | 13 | ATGPGTGVHNEQF
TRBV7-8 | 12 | ASNTGGKSYEQY
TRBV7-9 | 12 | ASSLSGGNQPQH
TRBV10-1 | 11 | ASNVAGRSEQF
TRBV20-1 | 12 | SARFSGSPSEQY